These T cell receptor beta chains were read from a single sample in a study of blood T cell repertoires in COVID-19. Method: immunoSEQ multiplex PCR; TCRdb's copy keeps in-frame clones and lacks some. The table has hundreds of thousands of clones, more than 65% seen once. Sequenced sample: peripheral blood. Source of these receptors: a woman older than 75 with acute or convalescent COVID-19. Both conserved end residues are part of each CDR3. Fields, in order: D gene, V gene, J gene, clone size, CDR3 protein, CDR3 DNA. The D gene is left open where the match is weak. Clone size is given for some rows only: seen once, a few or many times, or a class if the clone is expanded.

d_call: -; v_call: TRBV19; j_call: TRBJ2-1; clone_size: -; cdr3_aa: CASSNSGYNEQFF; cdr3_nt: TGTGCCAGTAGCAATAGCGGCTACAATGAGCAGTTCTTC
d_call: TRBD1; v_call: TRBV15; j_call: TRBJ2-7; clone_size: few; cdr3_aa: CATSREKQGFDEQYF; cdr3_nt: TGTGCCACCAGCAGAGAGAAACAGGGGTTCGACGAGCAGTACTTC
d_call: TRBD2; v_call: TRBV2; j_call: TRBJ2-1; clone_size: -; cdr3_aa: CASSRLAGINEQFF; cdr3_nt: TGTGCCAGCAGTCGACTAGCGGGGATCAATGAGCAGTTCTTC
d_call: -; v_call: TRBV5-1; j_call: TRBJ1-1; clone_size: -; cdr3_aa: CASRGGFDRRNTEAFF; cdr3_nt: TGCGCCAGCCGCGGTGGTTTCGACAGGAGGAACACTGAAGCTTTCTTT
d_call: TRBD1; v_call: TRBV2; j_call: TRBJ2-2; clone_size: -; cdr3_aa: CASSPGTGHTGELFF; cdr3_nt: TGTGCCAGCAGTCCCGGGACAGGGCACACCGGGGAGCTGTTTTTT
d_call: TRBD1; v_call: TRBV20-1; j_call: TRBJ2-1; clone_size: once; cdr3_aa: CSASRGPEQFF; cdr3_nt: TGCAGTGCCAGTAGGGGGCCTGAGCAGTTCTTC
d_call: -; v_call: TRBV21-1; j_call: TRBJ1-1; clone_size: -; cdr3_aa: CASSKEKGGQGNTEAFF; cdr3_nt: TGTGCCAGCAGCAAAGAAAAAGGTGGACAGGGAAACACTGAAGCTTTCTTT
d_call: TRBD2; v_call: TRBV7-9; j_call: TRBJ2-3; clone_size: -; cdr3_aa: CASSIRTSGILDTQYF; cdr3_nt: TGTGCCAGCAGCATCCGGACTAGCGGGATCCTAGATACGCAGTATTTT
d_call: -; v_call: TRBV28; j_call: TRBJ2-1; clone_size: -; cdr3_aa: CASLGGVAYNEQFF; cdr3_nt: TGTGCCAGCCTCGGGGGAGTCGCCTACAATGAGCAGTTCTTC
d_call: -; v_call: TRBV7-9; j_call: TRBJ1-2; clone_size: -; cdr3_aa: CASSSRTGFGGYTF; cdr3_nt: TGTGCCAGCAGCTCGCGGACGGGGTTCGGTGGCTACACCTTC
d_call: TRBD2; v_call: TRBV7-2; j_call: TRBJ2-5; clone_size: -; cdr3_aa: CATRREGRETQYF; cdr3_nt: TGTGCAACCCGGCGGGAGGGCCGTGAGACCCAGTACTTC
d_call: -; v_call: TRBV5-6; j_call: TRBJ2-5; clone_size: -; cdr3_aa: CASSLAVQETQYF; cdr3_nt: TGTGCCAGCAGCTTGGCGGTCCAAGAGACCCAGTACTTC
d_call: TRBD1; v_call: TRBV6-5; j_call: TRBJ1-2; clone_size: -; cdr3_aa: CASRETGASYGYTF; cdr3_nt: TGTGCCAGCAGGGAGACAGGGGCATCATATGGCTACACCTTC
d_call: TRBD1; v_call: TRBV5-4; j_call: TRBJ1-2; clone_size: -; cdr3_aa: CASSLTGTEGYTF; cdr3_nt: TGTGCCAGCAGCTTGACCGGGACAGAAGGCTACACCTTC
d_call: TRBD1; v_call: TRBV29-1; j_call: TRBJ2-7; clone_size: few; cdr3_aa: CSVRAGGQGAYEQYF; cdr3_nt: TGCAGCGTCCGCGCCGGGGGACAGGGGGCCTACGAGCAGTACTTC
d_call: TRBD1; v_call: TRBV6-1; j_call: TRBJ2-3; clone_size: -; cdr3_aa: CASSEDRGRSDTQYF; cdr3_nt: TGTGCCAGCAGTGAAGACAGGGGGAGGTCAGATACGCAGTATTTT
d_call: TRBD1; v_call: TRBV27; j_call: TRBJ2-7; clone_size: -; cdr3_aa: CASSSLTAGTEPYEQYF; cdr3_nt: TGTGCCAGCAGTTCACTCACCGCCGGGACAGAGCCCTACGAGCAGTACTTC
d_call: TRBD2; v_call: TRBV11-2; j_call: TRBJ2-7; clone_size: -; cdr3_aa: CASSPLAVTSGAHEQYF; cdr3_nt: TGTGCCAGCAGCCCTCTGGCCGTAACTAGCGGGGCCCACGAGCAGTACTTC
d_call: TRBD2; v_call: TRBV10-2; j_call: TRBJ2-1; clone_size: -; cdr3_aa: CASSESGRARQFF; cdr3_nt: TGCGCCAGCAGTGAGTCCGGGAGGGCACGACAGTTCTTC
d_call: -; v_call: TRBV11-2; j_call: TRBJ2-1; clone_size: -; cdr3_aa: CASSIRGEFNEQFF; cdr3_nt: TGTGCCAGCAGCATCAGGGGGGAATTCAATGAGCAGTTCTTC
d_call: TRBD2; v_call: TRBV6-2/TRBV6-3; j_call: TRBJ2-7; clone_size: once; cdr3_aa: CASSYRLTSGRTYEQYF; cdr3_nt: TGTGCCAGCAGTTACCGCCTAACTAGCGGGAGGACCTACGAGCAGTACTTC
d_call: TRBD2; v_call: TRBV2; j_call: TRBJ2-4; clone_size: -; cdr3_aa: CASSHRTAGGKNIQYF; cdr3_nt: TGTGCCAGCAGTCACCGGACAGCGGGGGGCAAAAACATTCAGTACTTC
d_call: -; v_call: TRBV10-3; j_call: TRBJ2-2; clone_size: -; cdr3_aa: CAISESRPRDTGELFF; cdr3_nt: TGTGCCATCAGTGAGTCGAGGCCCAGAGACACCGGGGAGCTGTTTTTT
d_call: TRBD1; v_call: TRBV6-6; j_call: TRBJ1-5; clone_size: -; cdr3_aa: CASSWDRAGQPQHF; cdr3_nt: TGTGCCAGCAGTTGGGACAGGGCCGGGCAGCCCCAGCATTTT
d_call: TRBD1; v_call: TRBV14; j_call: TRBJ1-3; clone_size: -; cdr3_aa: CASSQGQAPGNTIYF; cdr3_nt: TGTGCCAGCAGCCAGGGACAGGCCCCCGGAAACACCATATATTTT
d_call: TRBD1; v_call: TRBV2; j_call: TRBJ2-2; clone_size: -; cdr3_aa: CASTPGQGNTGELFF; cdr3_nt: TGTGCCAGCACACCGGGACAGGGAAACACCGGGGAGCTGTTTTTT
d_call: TRBD1; v_call: TRBV19; j_call: TRBJ1-2; clone_size: -; cdr3_aa: CASSSRDSSYTF; cdr3_nt: TGTGCCAGTAGTAGCCGGGACAGTTCCTACACCTTC
d_call: TRBD1; v_call: TRBV5-1; j_call: TRBJ1-1; clone_size: -; cdr3_aa: CASTLTGGTGTEAFF; cdr3_nt: TGCGCCAGCACCCTTACAGGGGGCACGGGCACTGAAGCTTTCTTT